Listed here are 2 T cell receptor beta chains from one sample, sequenced in a study of blood T cell repertoires in COVID-19. Sequenced by immunoSEQ multiplex PCR; TCRdb stores in-frame clones only, minus some. The table has about 200,000 clones, roughly 80% seen once; the top ten hold 4.5% to 7%. The sequencing input was peripheral blood. The receptors shown here come from a woman in her 70s with acute or convalescent COVID-19.

The chain couples TRBV6-5 to TRBJ2-7; perhaps TRBD1 as D (5 bases). Germline V lookup: CDR1 MNHEY, CDR2 SVGAGI. The ends were cut back, 6 bases at V and 4 bases at J, with 10 bases in the middle. This CDR3 has 12 residues. This CDR3 is CASRPGSYEQYF. The CDR3 nucleotides read TGTGCCAGCAGGCCAGGGTCTTACGAGCAGTACTTC.

This chain connects TRBV7-2 to TRBJ1-1; TRBD1 matches 7 bases. The germline gives CDR1 SGHTA, CDR2 FQGNSA. V was clipped by 5 bases and J by 5 bases; unmatched bases: 14. There are 16 residues in the CDR3. As DNA, the CDR3 is TGTGCCAGCAGCCTACGTAGGCCGACAGGGAAAACTGAAGCTTTCTTT. It codes for CASSLRRPTGKTEAFF.